The TCR beta chain described here comes from a study of T cell repertoires in cytomegalovirus infection. Study-wide points: In two of eight donors, the top clonotype was HLA-C-restricted CMV-specific.

Via MiXCR, TCRdb re-called the reads, giving one row per CDR3 protein. This sample carries about 470,000 distinct CDR3 sequences, 42% of them seen once, and the ten largest clones take about two fifths. The CDR3 has 16 residues. Between the trimmed V and J ends, which lost 1 base and 3 bases, there was a span of 12 bases. The V gene's germline CDR1 is SGHTA and CDR2 FQGNSA. Comment on this clonotype: Antigen specificity is unknown.

The sample was cultured PBMCs, taken from culture after CMV antigen stimulation. This clonotype originated in a human donor in good health (CMV status not recorded). Some clones in this sample may be carry-over from other donors' samples. The J gene is TRBJ2-2, the V gene TRBV7-2; tentatively, D is TRBD2 (5 bases). Written as DNA, the CDR3 is TGTGCCAGCAGCTTAGGGAGGAACATATACACCGGGGAGCTGTTTTTT. This translates into CASSLGRNIYTGELFF.